The 26 T cell receptor beta chains given below trace back to one sample, sequenced in a study of T-cell memory formation after mild COVID-19. TCRdb independently ran MiXCR on the 5' RACE reads; one entry per CDR3 protein. The sample has roughly 450,000 distinct CDR3 sequences; roughly 18% are singletons. The sequenced material came from PBMCs or a T cell subset sorted from them (not recorded which). Source of these receptors: an adult woman who had mild COVID-19 (a few samples of this study predate the infection). Cell type and time point are not known.

This clonotype was observed many times. The chain carries TRBV5-1 and TRBJ2-4, with unresolved D. Trimming shortened V by 2 bases and J by 10 bases, and 13 bases separated the two germline ends. This CDR3 has 13 amino acids. CDR1 is SGHRS and CDR2 is YFSETQ in the germline V gene. The CDR3 protein is CASSFTPDPIQYF. The CDR3 bases are TGCGCCAGCAGCTTCACCCCTGACCCGATTCAGTACTTC.

This clonotype was counted a few times. The chain uses TRBV7-2 and TRBJ2-3, with 8 bases matching TRBD1. The CDR3 runs 16 residues. The V and J ends lost 3 bases and 0 bases, in that order; junction bases with no gene match: 5. Germline V gives CDR1 SGHTA, CDR2 FQGNSA. CDR3 coding DNA: TGTGCCAGCAGCTTGATTGGGACAGGTAGCACAGATACGCAGTATTTT. Its translation: CASSLIGTGSTDTQYF.

This rearrangement joins TRBV25-1 to TRBJ1-4; D call uncertain. This CDR3 is built from 11 residues. CDR1 and CDR2 (germline): MGHDK, SYGVNS. V was shortened by 3 bases and J by 10 bases, with 6 bases between the two germline ends. CDR3 residues: CASSDGVKLFF. The DNA of the CDR3 is TGTGCCAGCAGTGATGGTGTAAAACTGTTTTTT.

The chain links TRBV30 to TRBJ2-1; 13 bases are a match to TRBD2. Germline CDR1 reads GTSNPN; CDR2 reads SVGIG (reference sequence). After removal of 3 bases from V and 7 bases from J, the junction contained 0 bases not matched to a gene. The length of the CDR3 is 13 residues. The CDR3 sequence: CAWRTSGGNEQFF. CDR3 sequence (DNA): TGTGCCTGGAGGACTAGCGGGGGGAATGAGCAGTTCTTC.

This clonotype was observed a few times. The V and J genes are TRBV2 and TRBJ2-5; 13 nucleotides line up with TRBD2. CDR3 length equals 16 residues. Germline CDR1 SNHLY, CDR2 FYNNEI. The trim removed 7 bases at V and 4 bases at J, leaving 9 bases unmatched. CDR3 bases: TGTGCCAGCAAGAAAGGACTAGCGGGAGTAGGAGAGACCCAGTACTTC. Its protein product is CASKKGLAGVGETQYF.

A few counts support this clonotype. The V gene is TRBV5-1, the J gene TRBJ2-3; D is tentatively TRBD1 or TRBD2 (5 bases each). V was trimmed by 5 bases and J by 3 bases, leaving 10 bases between them. The CDR3 has 13 amino acids. The germline gives CDR1 SGHRS, CDR2 YFSETQ. The CDR3 spells CASRVGETDTQYF. CDR3 sequence (DNA): TGCGCCAGCAGAGTGGGGGAGACAGATACGCAGTATTTT. The variable domain in full, with the rest retrieved from reference TRBV5-1 and TRBJ2-3, is KAGVTQTPRYLIKTRGQQVTLSCSPISGHRSVSWYQQTPGQGLQFLFEYFSETQRNKGNFPGRFSGRQFSNSRSEMNVSTLELGDSALYLCASRVGETDTQYFGPGTRLTVL.

Concerning this clonotype itself: One junction end disagrees with the germline gene, perhaps due to a read error. The genes are TRBV4-2 and TRBJ2-7; D possibly corresponds to TRBD1 (6 bases). This CDR3 has 12 amino acids. Germline CDR1 reads LGHNA; CDR2 reads YNFKEQ. CDR3: CASSQVEDSPIF. CDR3 nucleotide sequence: TGTGCCAGCAGCCAAGTGGAGGACAGCCCTATATTC.

This clonotype has a handful of counts. The chain joins TRBV5-1 to TRBJ2-1; 10 nucleotides agree with TRBD2. Unmatched junction bases numbered 9, after V lost 0 bases and J lost 9 bases. CDR1 is SGHRS and CDR2 is YFSETQ in the germline V gene. CDR3 length: 16 amino acids. The CDR3 DNA sequence: TGCGCCAGCAGCTTGGAACCGAGCGGGGGGGCCTCTGAGCAGTTCTTC. The encoded protein is CASSLEPSGGASEQFF.

V gene TRBV2 combines with J gene TRBJ2-7; D possibly uses TRBD1 or TRBD2 (5 bases each). The CDR3 runs to 13 residues. Per germline, CDR1 SNHLY and CDR2 FYNNEI. Between the trimmed V and J ends, which lost 4 bases and 2 bases, there was a span of 9 bases. The DNA of the CDR3 is TGTGCCAGCAGTGGCCAGGGACCCTACGAGCAGTACTTC. Amino acid sequence: CASSGQGPYEQYF. Using reference TRBV2 and TRBJ2-7 for the parts outside the CDR3, the full variable domain is EPEVTQTPSHQVTQMGQEVILRCVPISNHLYFYWYRQILGQKVEFLVSFYNNEISEKSEIFDDQFSVERPDGSNFTLKIRSTKLEDSAMYFCASSGQGPYEQYFGPGTRLTVT.

This chain joins TRBV18 and TRBJ2-1, with 13 bases lining up with TRBD2. The germline V gene has CDR1 KGHSH and CDR2 LQKENI. This CDR3 is 19 amino acids long. V trimming: 0 bases; J trimming: 0 bases; junction bases outside the gene matches: 5. DNA for the CDR3: TGTGCCAGCTCACCACCAGGACTAGCGGGGGAGGGCTCCTACAATGAGCAGTTCTTC. Translated, it gives CASSPPGLAGEGSYNEQFF.

V gene TRBV9 combines with J gene TRBJ2-6, with D perhaps TRBD1 (5 bases). The germline gives CDR1 SGDLS, CDR2 YYNGEE. This CDR3 contains 15 residues. The V gene lost 5 bases and the J gene lost 0 bases, with 9 bases spanning the gap. The CDR3 protein is CASSKGHSGANVLTF. CDR3 nucleotide sequence: TGTGCCAGCAGTAAGGGGCACTCTGGGGCCAACGTCCTGACTTTC. The full variable domain, with the rest looked up from reference TRBV9 and TRBJ2-6, is DSGVTQTPKHLITATGQRVTLRCSPRSGDLSVYWYQQSLDQGLQFLIQYYNGEERAKGNILERFSAQQFPDLHSELNLSSLELGDSALYFCASSKGHSGANVLTFGAGSRLTVL.

The V and J genes are TRBV4-2 and TRBJ2-3; D call uncertain. CDR3 length equals 16 residues. V shed 4 bases and J shed 2 bases, with 16 bases lying between them. Germline CDR1 and CDR2: LGHNA and YNFKEQ. DNA of the CDR3: TGTGCCAGCAGCCCCCTAAGGGATGGGCTCACAGATACGCAGTATTTT. Translating gives CASSPLRDGLTDTQYF.

This clonotype has just a few counts. The chain recombines TRBV7-9 with TRBJ2-7, with 8 bases fitting TRBD1. V shed 3 bases and J 5 bases; nucleotides not matched to a gene: 6. In germline, CDR1 is SEHNR, CDR2 FQNEAQ (reference sequence). The CDR3 covers 14 residues. CDR3 region: CASSFRDRLDEQYF. CDR3 coding DNA: TGTGCCAGCAGCTTCCGGGACAGGCTTGACGAGCAGTACTTC. Supplemented by reference TRBV7-9 and TRBJ2-7, the full variable domain reads DTGVSQNPRHKITKRGQNVTFRCDPISEHNRLYWYRQTLGQGPEFLTYFQNEAQLEKSRLLSDRFSAERPKGSFSTLEIQRTEQGDSAMYLCASSFRDRLDEQYFGPGTRLTVT.

The chain combines TRBV7-9 with TRBJ1-1; D unclear. The V gene lost 8 bases and the J gene lost 1 base, with 14 bases spanning the gap. This CDR3 region has 14 residues. The germline CDR1 and CDR2 sequences are SEHNR and FQNEAQ (reference sequence). The CDR3: CASEVGRGNTEAFF. The DNA for the CDR3 is TGTGCCAGCGAAGTGGGAAGAGGGAACACTGAAGCTTTCTTT. The full variable domain, rest sourced from reference TRBV7-9 and TRBJ1-1, is DTGVSQNPRHKITKRGQNVTFRCDPISEHNRLYWYRQTLGQGPEFLTYFQNEAQLEKSRLLSDRFSAERPKGSFSTLEIQRTEQGDSAMYLCASEVGRGNTEAFFGQGTRLTVV.

This clonotype was detected many times. The chain links TRBV2 to TRBJ2-7; D unclear. The germline V gene has CDR1 SNHLY and CDR2 FYNNEI. V shed 6 bases and J shed 4 bases, with 10 bases lying between them. The CDR3 is 12 residues long. CDR3 sequence: CASRGETYEQYF. The DNA of the CDR3 is TGTGCCAGCAGGGGCGAGACATACGAGCAGTACTTC. Filled out from reference TRBV2 and TRBJ2-7, the complete variable domain reads EPEVTQTPSHQVTQMGQEVILRCVPISNHLYFYWYRQILGQKVEFLVSFYNNEISEKSEIFDDQFSVERPDGSNFTLKIRSTKLEDSAMYFCASRGETYEQYFGPGTRLTVT.

This clonotype was detected a few times. The gene calls are TRBV5-1 and TRBJ1-1; perhaps TRBD1 as D (5 bases). CDR1 and CDR2 from the germline V gene are SGHRS and YFSETQ. Trimming removed 6 bases at V and 7 bases at J, with 25 bases between. The CDR3 extends over 16 amino acids. CDR3: CASTPRGVGLWDEAFF. As DNA, the CDR3 is TGCGCCAGCACCCCTCGGGGGGTTGGTTTATGGGATGAAGCTTTCTTT.

This clonotype was observed many times. J is TRBJ1-1 and V is TRBV6-5; a weak D match, TRBD1 (5 bases). The CDR3 has 13 amino acids. Trimming pared 6 bases from V and 5 bases from J, leaving 13 bases between. From germline, CDR1 is MNHEY and CDR2 SVGAGI. CDR3 region: CASSAAGRTEAFF. The DNA of the CDR3 is TGTGCCAGCAGCGCCGCAGGGAGGACTGAAGCTTTCTTT.

The chain joins TRBV20-1 to TRBJ1-2, with 11 bases identical to TRBD1. The CDR3 runs 14 residues. Trimming took 4 bases from V and 2 from J; bases not matched to a gene: 3. The V gene's germline CDR1 is DFQATT and CDR2 SNEGSKA (reference sequence). DNA for the CDR3: TGCAGTGCTAAACGGACAGGGGGCAACTATGGCTACACCTTC. It translates to CSAKRTGGNYGYTF.

The rearrangement joins TRBV7-9 to TRBJ1-2; no clear D gene. Germline lookup yields CDR1 SEHNR and CDR2 FQNEAQ (reference sequence). V was trimmed by 3 bases and J by 4 bases, leaving 12 bases between them. The CDR3 consists of 14 residues. Written as DNA, the CDR3 is TGTGCCAGCAGCTTCCTTTCAACGGGCTATGGCTACACCTTC. As protein: CASSFLSTGYGYTF. Full variable domain (rest looked up from reference TRBV7-9 and TRBJ1-2): DTGVSQNPRHKITKRGQNVTFRCDPISEHNRLYWYRQTLGQGPEFLTYFQNEAQLEKSRLLSDRFSAERPKGSFSTLEIQRTEQGDSAMYLCASSFLSTGYGYTFGSGTRLTVV.

The chain couples TRBV20-1 to TRBJ1-1; tentative D call: TRBD1 (5 bases). V gave up 5 bases and J gave up 4 bases, with 11 bases separating them. Germline V CDR1 and CDR2: DFQATT, SNEGSKA (reference sequence). The CDR3 has 12 amino acids. The CDR3 loop is CSASRDGTEAFF. The CDR3 DNA follows: TGCAGTGCTTCAAGGGACGGCACTGAAGCTTTCTTT.

V is TRBV10-3 and J is TRBJ2-7; the match to TRBD2 covers 12 bases. Germline trimming cut 6 bases from V and 3 bases from J; bases unmatched to any gene: 12. The CDR3 runs to 17 residues. The germline V gene has CDR1 ENHRY and CDR2 SYGVKD. The CDR3 DNA sequence: TGTGCCATCAGGGAGCGGCTAGCGGGAGGGCCCGGCTACGAGCAGTACTTC. It specifies CAIRERLAGGPGYEQYF.

This clonotype was picked up a small number of times. The rearrangement links TRBV5-1 to TRBJ1-2, with D hard to call. The CDR3 length is 15 residues. V was pared by 2 bases and J by 2 bases, with 13 bases between. In germline, CDR1 is SGHRS, CDR2 YFSETQ. CDR3 residues: CASSFGQTGNYGYTF. The CDR3 DNA is TGCGCCAGCAGCTTCGGTCAAACGGGAAACTATGGCTACACCTTC.

The chain recombines TRBV5-1 with TRBJ1-5, with TRBD1 matching over 11 bases. The CDR3 is 17 residues long. J gave up 3 bases and V 4 bases, and 9 bases lay outside the gene matches. Germline values: CDR1 SGHRS, CDR2 YFSETQ. CDR3: CASSPGWGQGDNQPQHF. CDR3 DNA sequence: TGCGCCAGCAGCCCGGGGTGGGGACAGGGGGACAATCAGCCCCAGCATTTT.

This clonotype was found a few times. The gene calls are TRBV7-2 and TRBJ2-3; D perhaps matches TRBD2 (6 bases). Germline V gene sequence: CDR1 SGHTA, CDR2 FQGNSA. This CDR3 has 14 amino acids. The V and J ends lost 2 bases and 6 bases respectively, with 12 bases between them. The CDR3 spells CASSLFQGGDTQYF. CDR3 bases: TGTGCCAGCAGCTTATTCCAGGGAGGTGATACGCAGTATTTT.

This clonotype occurred a few times. The rearrangement joins TRBV10-3 to TRBJ2-7, with 10 bases that match TRBD1. Per the germline V gene, CDR1 is ENHRY and CDR2 is SYGVKD. Trimming took 5 bases from V and 0 from J; bases not matched to a gene: 10. The CDR3 sequence is 17 residues long. CDR3 region: CAISSSAWDRGSYEQYF. The DNA for the CDR3 is TGTGCCATCAGTTCTTCAGCGTGGGACAGGGGCTCCTACGAGCAGTACTTC.

This rearrangement joins TRBV11-2 to TRBJ2-3; no firm D call. Trimming pared 0 bases from V and 1 base from J, leaving 5 bases between. The CDR3 runs to 14 residues. CDR1 and CDR2 from the germline V gene are SGHAT and FQNNGV. The CDR3 DNA sequence: TGTGCCAGCAGCTTAGAGTGGGGCACAGATACGCAGTATTTT. It specifies CASSLEWGTDTQYF.